This entry features one TCR beta chain sequence. Trimming cost V 4 bases and J 7 bases; bases outside gene matches: 7. Germline V CDR1 and CDR2: SGHDT, YYEEEE. The CDR3 is 13 residues long. These data belong to a study of blood T cell repertoires in COVID-19. Across the whole study: Spain, Italy and the United States supplied samples that represented acute and convalescent COVID-19. The analysed material was cDNA or gDNA that came from T cells, B-cell-depleted T cells, or PBMCs.

Original methodology: Amplifying reference gene primers gave estimates of nucleated cell counts. Profiled with immunoSEQ multiplex PCR; TCRdb holds only in-frame clones, not every one. Clone size and the V and J calls come from that table; the DNA yielded D and trimming. The data show approximately 100,000 clones, with more than 80% seen just once and about 11% held by the top ten. This clonotype originated in a human donor in a cohort sampled during active COVID-19. The V call is TRBV5-6, the J call TRBJ2-7; 8 bases are a match to TRBD2. Sequencing was performed on peripheral blood. The CDR3, as DNA: TGTGCCAGCAGCCCCCGACTAGCGCGAGAGCAGTACTTC. It specifies CASSPRLAREQYF.